This record looks at one T cell receptor (beta chain) sequence and its context. In the source study's methods: It was from reference gene primer amplification that nucleated cell counts were estimated. TCRdb's copy holds only in-frame clones and misses some; the assay was immunoSEQ multiplex PCR. That table supplies the V and J calls and clone size; D and trimming were determined from the DNA. The repertoire holds about 200,000 clones, with approximately 83% as singletons. This specimen belongs to a study of blood T cell repertoires in COVID-19. Trimming removed 1 base from V and 6 bases from J; junction bases left unmatched: 7. The CDR3 totals 15 residues. In germline, CDR1 is SGHVS, CDR2 FNYEAQ.

The sample taken for sequencing was peripheral blood. The rearrangement links TRBV7-6 to TRBJ2-7; the match to TRBD2 covers 9 bases. This TCR derives from a man in his sixties with acute or convalescent COVID-19. The CDR3 region is CASSLEGTSSSEQYF. The DNA of the CDR3 is TGTGCCAGCAGCTTAGAAGGGACTAGCTCATCCGAGCAGTACTTC.